This T cell receptor beta chain stems from a study of neurological immune-mediated disorders. The unsorted libraries were made from 2 million PBMCs kept at -80 C. This CDR3 contains 16 residues. Between the trimmed V and J ends, which lost 7 bases and 6 bases, there was a span of 23 bases. CDR1 and CDR2 (germline): MNHEY, SMNVEV (reference sequence). The team produced cDNA through 5'RACE using 10-nucleotide random UMIs. One entry per CDR3 protein results from TCRdb running MiXCR on the 5' RACE reads. The sample gives about 55,000 distinct CDR3 sequences, 3.6% of which show up once; 1.5% to 2% is in the top ten. This clonotype was picked up many times. Its antigen is undetermined. Points from the study as a whole: Phylogenetic grouping assigned the repertoires of 18 of 34 multiple sclerosis patients to a single cluster of related CDR3 sequences. This cluster may be a repertoire-level signature.

The TCR originated in a man aged 25-45 years with multiple sclerosis. The sequenced sample was PBMCs. The chain carries TRBV27 and TRBJ2-3, with D uncertain. CDR3 loop: CASKLGTHHGGDTQYF. The CDR3 nucleotides read TGTGCCAGCAAACTCGGTACCCACCACGGTGGGGATACGCAGTATTTT.